This is a list of T cell receptor beta chains from one sample in a study of memory CD4+ T cells and cytomegalovirus serostatus. Data came from immunoSEQ multiplex PCR; TCRdb stores just in-frame clones and leaves some out. The sample yields about 59,000 clones, roughly 75% seen once. Sequences were obtained from memory CD4+ T cells from blood. The receptor source for this set is an adult in good health and CMV-seronegative. Some clones in this sample may be carry-over from other donors' samples. CDR3s include the opening cysteine and the closing phenylalanine or tryptophan. D genes are given only for firm matches. Size is stated for part of the rows, as once, few or many counts, or as a class when the clone is expanded.

-,TRBJ2-7,13,-,TRBV9,TGTGCCAGCAGCGTAGAAGGGGGGAACGAGCAGTACTTC,CASSVEGGNEQYF
TRBD2,TRBJ2-3,16,few,TRBV10-1,TGCGCCAGCAGTGAGGTCCTGGGAGGGGTCGCAGATACGCAGTATTTT,CASSEVLGGVADTQYF
TRBD1,TRBJ2-7,15,-,TRBV28,TGTGCCAGCAGTTCACCGGGACAGGCTAACTACGAGCAGTACTTC,CASSSPGQANYEQYF
TRBD1,TRBJ1-6,16,-,TRBV4-2,TGTGCCAGCAGCTTGCCGTGGGGACAGGGGCCGACGCCCCTCCACTTT,CASSLPWGQGPTPLHF
-,TRBJ2-4,15,-,TRBV2,TGTGCCAGCAGTGAAAGGGAACTAGCCAAAAACATTCAGTACTTC,CASSERELAKNIQYF
-,TRBJ2-2,15,-,TRBV5-1,TGCGCCAGCAGCTTGGAGGCTACTAACACCGGGGAGCTGTTTTTT,CASSLEATNTGELFF
-,TRBJ2-5,13,-,TRBV11-3,TGTGCCAGCAGCCGATCCGCGGCGGAGACCCAGTACTTC,CASSRSAAETQYF
-,TRBJ2-1,14,-,TRBV28,TGTGCCAGCAGTCCCGCGGACAGTTACAATGAGCAGTTCTTC,CASSPADSYNEQFF
TRBD1,TRBJ2-7,16,-,TRBV5-1,TGCGCCAGCAGCGACGAAAAGGGACAGGGCGGCTACGAGCAGTACTTC,CASSDEKGQGGYEQYF
TRBD2,TRBJ2-3,15,few,TRBV27,TGTGCCAGCAGGGGGGAGGGAACACACACAGATACGCAGTATTTT,CASRGEGTHTDTQYF
TRBD1,TRBJ2-2,15,-,TRBV10-3,TGTGCCATCAGTACGGGACAGGGGATCACCGGGGAGCTGTTTTTT,CAISTGQGITGELFF
TRBD1,TRBJ1-4,14,medium-sized,TRBV30,TGTGCCTGGAGTGTAGGGCAGGGGGCGAAGAAACTGTTTTTT,CAWSVGQGAKKLFF
-,TRBJ2-5,14,-,TRBV18,TGTGCCAGCTCACCACCGGCTAGGAAAGAGACCCAGTACTTC,CASSPPARKETQYF
TRBD1,TRBJ2-5,15,-,TRBV27,TGTGCCAGCAGTTGGGGACAGGTTGGGGGGGAGACCCAGTACTTC,CASSWGQVGGETQYF
TRBD1,TRBJ1-1,14,few,TRBV30,TGTGCCTGCCGCCGGGACAGGCGGAACACTGAAGCTTTCTTT,CACRRDRRNTEAFF
TRBD1,TRBJ1-5,13,-,TRBV30,TGTGCCTGGAAGGACAGGGGGGCTCAGCCCCAGCATTTT,CAWKDRGAQPQHF
-,TRBJ1-2,15,-,TRBV7-2,TGTGCCAGCAGTCTTAATCAAATAGGCGGGGGTGGCTACACCTTC,CASSLNQIGGGGYTF
-,TRBJ1-5,12,-,TRBV21-1,TGTGCCAGCAGCAAAGACCCCAAGCCCCAGCATTTT,CASSKDPKPQHF
-,TRBJ1-2,16,few,TRBV5-4,TGTGCCAGCAGCCCCTCCCCGGCTCAAAGGGGAGATGGCTACACCTTC,CASSPSPAQRGDGYTF
-,TRBJ1-2,14,-,TRBV11-2,TGTGCCAGCAGCTTAGACCTGACAGGCCATGGCTACACCTTC,CASSLDLTGHGYTF
-,TRBJ2-1,17,-,TRBV6-1,TGTGCCAGCAGTGAACCGGCACAGTCTTTTTCCTACAATGAGCAGTTCTTC,CASSEPAQSFSYNEQFF
-,TRBJ1-5,14,-,TRBV6-1,TGTGCCAGCGCCTTTTGGGGGATCAATCAGCCCCAGCATTTT,CASAFWGINQPQHF
-,TRBJ1-3,14,-,TRBV4-1,TGCGCCAGCAGCCAGGAGAGGGGGGTAAACACCATATATTTT,CASSQERGVNTIYF
-,TRBJ2-1,17,-,TRBV18,TGTGCCAGCTCACTCCTCGGGCAGTTCGAGGCCCACAATGAGCAGTTCTTC,CASSLLGQFEAHNEQFF
TRBD1,TRBJ2-1,12,-,TRBV18,TGTGCCAGCTCACCATCCGGGACAGGGATGTTCTTC,CASSPSGTGMFF
TRBD1,TRBJ2-7,15,once,TRBV7-2,TGTGCCAGCAGCTTTTCGACAGGGGAGTACTACGAGCAGTACTTC,CASSFSTGEYYEQYF
TRBD2,TRBJ2-3,14,-,TRBV29-1,TGCAGCGTACTAGCGGGAGGTTTGACAGATACGCAGTATTTT,CSVLAGGLTDTQYF
-,TRBJ1-1,15,few,TRBV14,TGTGCCAGCAGCCAAGTTTGGGGGGCTGGCACTGAAGCTTTCTTT,CASSQVWGAGTEAFF
-,TRBJ1-5,12,-,TRBV18,TGTGCCAGCTCACCAGGCGCCCAGCCCCAGCATTTT,CASSPGAQPQHF
TRBD2,TRBJ2-7,16,-,TRBV7-8,TGTGCCAGCAGCTTAGTGGGAGGGTCGGTAGCCTACGAGCAGTACTTC,CASSLVGGSVAYEQYF
-,TRBJ1-2,14,-,TRBV7-8,TGTGCCAGCAGCTTGGTGGATGCTAACTATGGCTACACCTTC,CASSLVDANYGYTF